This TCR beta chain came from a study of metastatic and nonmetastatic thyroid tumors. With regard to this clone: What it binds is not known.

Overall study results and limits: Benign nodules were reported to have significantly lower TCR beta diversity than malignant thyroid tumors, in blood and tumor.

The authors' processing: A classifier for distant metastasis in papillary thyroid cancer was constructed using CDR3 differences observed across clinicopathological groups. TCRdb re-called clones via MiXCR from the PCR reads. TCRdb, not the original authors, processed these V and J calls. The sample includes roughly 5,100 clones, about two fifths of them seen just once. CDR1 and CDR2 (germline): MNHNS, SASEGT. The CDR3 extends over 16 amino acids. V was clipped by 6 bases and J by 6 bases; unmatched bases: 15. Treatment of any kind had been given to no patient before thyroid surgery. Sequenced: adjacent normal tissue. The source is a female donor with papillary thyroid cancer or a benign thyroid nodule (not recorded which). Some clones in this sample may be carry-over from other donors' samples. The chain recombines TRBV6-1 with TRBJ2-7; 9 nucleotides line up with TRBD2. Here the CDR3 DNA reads TGTGCCAGCAGGGAGGGACTAGCTGGAGTTGCCTCCGAGCAGTACTTC. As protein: CASREGLAGVASEQYF.